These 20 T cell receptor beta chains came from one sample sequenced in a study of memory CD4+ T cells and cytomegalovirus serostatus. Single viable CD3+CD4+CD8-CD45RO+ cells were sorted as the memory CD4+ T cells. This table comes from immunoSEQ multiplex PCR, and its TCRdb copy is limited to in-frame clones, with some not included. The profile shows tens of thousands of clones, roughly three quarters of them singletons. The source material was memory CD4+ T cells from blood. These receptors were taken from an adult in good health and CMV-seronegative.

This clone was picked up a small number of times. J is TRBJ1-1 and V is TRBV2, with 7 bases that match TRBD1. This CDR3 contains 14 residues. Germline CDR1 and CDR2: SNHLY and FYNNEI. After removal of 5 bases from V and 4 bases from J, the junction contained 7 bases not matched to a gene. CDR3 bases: TGTGCCAGCAGTCGGGCGACAGGGAGCACTGAAGCTTTCTTT. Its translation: CASSRATGSTEAFF.

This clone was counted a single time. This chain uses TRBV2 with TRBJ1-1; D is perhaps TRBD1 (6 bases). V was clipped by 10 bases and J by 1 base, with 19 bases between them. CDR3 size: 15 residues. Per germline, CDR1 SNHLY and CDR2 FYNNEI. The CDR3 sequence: CAIPSGGLSNTEAFF. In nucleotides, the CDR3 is TGTGCCATCCCCAGCGGGGGGCTTTCGAACACTGAAGCTTTCTTT.

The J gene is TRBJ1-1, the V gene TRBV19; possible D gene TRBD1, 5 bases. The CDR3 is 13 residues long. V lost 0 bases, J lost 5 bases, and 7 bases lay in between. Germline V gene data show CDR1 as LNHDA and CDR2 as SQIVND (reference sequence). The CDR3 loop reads CASSIDGGTEAFF. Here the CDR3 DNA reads TGTGCCAGTAGTATAGATGGGGGTACTGAAGCTTTCTTT.

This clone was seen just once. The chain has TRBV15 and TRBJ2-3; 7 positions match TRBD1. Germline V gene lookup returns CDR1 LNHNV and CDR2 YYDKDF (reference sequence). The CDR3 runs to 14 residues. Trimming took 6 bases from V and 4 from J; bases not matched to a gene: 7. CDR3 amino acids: CATSQRQGADTQYF. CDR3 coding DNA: TGTGCCACCAGTCAGAGGCAGGGGGCAGATACGCAGTATTTT.

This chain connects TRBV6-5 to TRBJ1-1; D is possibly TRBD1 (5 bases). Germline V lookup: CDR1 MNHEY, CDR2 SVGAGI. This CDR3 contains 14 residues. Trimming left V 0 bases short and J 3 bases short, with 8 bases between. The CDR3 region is CASSYSSGHTEAFF. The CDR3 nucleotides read TGTGCCAGCAGTTACTCGTCAGGGCACACTGAAGCTTTCTTT.

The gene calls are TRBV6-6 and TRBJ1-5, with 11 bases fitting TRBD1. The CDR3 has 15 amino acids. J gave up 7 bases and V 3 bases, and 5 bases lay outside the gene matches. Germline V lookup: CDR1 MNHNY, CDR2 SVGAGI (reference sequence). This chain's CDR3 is CASSYGQGAGQPQHF. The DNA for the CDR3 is TGTGCCAGCAGTTATGGACAGGGGGCCGGACAGCCCCAGCATTTT.

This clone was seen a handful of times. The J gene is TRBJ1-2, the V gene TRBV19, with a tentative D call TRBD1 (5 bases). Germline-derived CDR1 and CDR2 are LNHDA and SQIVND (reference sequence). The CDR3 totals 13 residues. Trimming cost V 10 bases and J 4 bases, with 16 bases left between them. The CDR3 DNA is TGTGCCACCTCTGTCAGGGAACGCTATGGCTACACCTTC. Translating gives CATSVRERYGYTF.

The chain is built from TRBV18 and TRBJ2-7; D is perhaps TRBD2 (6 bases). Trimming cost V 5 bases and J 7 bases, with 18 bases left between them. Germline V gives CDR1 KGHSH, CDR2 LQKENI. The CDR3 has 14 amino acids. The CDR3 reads CASSSGTGVGEQYF. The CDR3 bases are TGTGCCAGCTCATCCGGGACTGGTGTGGGGGAGCAGTACTTC.

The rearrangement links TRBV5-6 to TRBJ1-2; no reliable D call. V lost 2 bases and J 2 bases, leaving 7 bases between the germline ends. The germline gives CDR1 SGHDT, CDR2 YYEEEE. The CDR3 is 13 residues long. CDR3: CASSFDVNYGYTF. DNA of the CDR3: TGTGCCAGCAGCTTTGATGTGAACTATGGCTACACCTTC.

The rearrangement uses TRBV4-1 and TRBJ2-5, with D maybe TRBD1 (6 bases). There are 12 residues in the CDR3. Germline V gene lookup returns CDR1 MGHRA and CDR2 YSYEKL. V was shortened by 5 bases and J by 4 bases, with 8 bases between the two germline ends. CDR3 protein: CASSTRGETQYF. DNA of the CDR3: TGCGCCAGCAGCACCAGGGGAGAGACCCAGTACTTC.

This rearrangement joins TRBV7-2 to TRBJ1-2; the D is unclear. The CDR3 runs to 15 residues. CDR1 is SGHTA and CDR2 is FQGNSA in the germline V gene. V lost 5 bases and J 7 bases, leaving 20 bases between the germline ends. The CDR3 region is CASSPLVPNPFGYTF. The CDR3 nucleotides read TGTGCCAGCAGCCCCTTGGTGCCAAACCCTTTTGGCTACACCTTC.

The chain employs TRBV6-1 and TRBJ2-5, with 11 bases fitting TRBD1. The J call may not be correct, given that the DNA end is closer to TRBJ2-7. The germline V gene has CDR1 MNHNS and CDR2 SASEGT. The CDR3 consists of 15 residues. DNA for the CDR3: TGTGCCAGCAGTGGCCGGACAGGGGGCAACTACGAGCAGTACTTC. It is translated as CASSGRTGGNYEQYF.

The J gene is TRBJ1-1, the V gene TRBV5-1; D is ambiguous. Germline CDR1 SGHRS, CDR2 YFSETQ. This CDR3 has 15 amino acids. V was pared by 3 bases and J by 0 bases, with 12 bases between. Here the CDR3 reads CASSSGLGLNTEAFF. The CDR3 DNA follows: TGCGCCAGCAGCTCAGGACTAGGGTTGAACACTGAAGCTTTCTTT.

The CDR3 bases are TGTGCCAGTAGTATAAGGGTCGGGCTGGGCACTGAAGCTTTCTTT. Translation: CASSIRVGLGTEAFF. This rearrangement joins TRBV19 to TRBJ1-1; D is unresolved. Germline CDR1 reads LNHDA; CDR2 reads SQIVND (reference sequence). The CDR3 length is 15 residues. Deletions cut 2 bases from V and 4 bases from J, with 14 bases between.

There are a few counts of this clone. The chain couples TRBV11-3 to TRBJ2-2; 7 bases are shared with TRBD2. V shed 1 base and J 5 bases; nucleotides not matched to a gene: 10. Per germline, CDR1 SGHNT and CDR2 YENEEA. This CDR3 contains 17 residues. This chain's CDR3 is CASSLGGGNGRTGELFF. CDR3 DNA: TGTGCCAGCAGCTTAGGGGGGGGGAACGGAAGAACCGGGGAGCTGTTTTTT.

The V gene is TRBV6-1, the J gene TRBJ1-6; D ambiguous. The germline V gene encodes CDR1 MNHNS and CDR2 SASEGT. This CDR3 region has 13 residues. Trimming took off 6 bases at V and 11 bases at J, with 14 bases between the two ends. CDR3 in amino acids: CASRVGVQAPLHF. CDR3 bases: TGTGCCAGCAGGGTCGGGGTTCAGGCACCCCTCCACTTT.

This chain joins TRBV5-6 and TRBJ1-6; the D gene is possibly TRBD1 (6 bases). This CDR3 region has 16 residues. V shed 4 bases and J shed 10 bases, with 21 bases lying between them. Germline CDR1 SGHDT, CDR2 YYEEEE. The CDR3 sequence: CASSPGYRDTRSPLHF. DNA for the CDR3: TGTGCCAGCAGCCCGGGTTATAGGGACACGAGATCACCCCTCCACTTT.

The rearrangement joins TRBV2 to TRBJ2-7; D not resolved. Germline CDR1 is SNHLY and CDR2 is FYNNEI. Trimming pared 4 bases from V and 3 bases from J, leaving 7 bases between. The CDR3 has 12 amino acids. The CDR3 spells CASSGASYEQYF. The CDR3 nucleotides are TGTGCCAGCAGTGGGGCTAGCTACGAGCAGTACTTC.

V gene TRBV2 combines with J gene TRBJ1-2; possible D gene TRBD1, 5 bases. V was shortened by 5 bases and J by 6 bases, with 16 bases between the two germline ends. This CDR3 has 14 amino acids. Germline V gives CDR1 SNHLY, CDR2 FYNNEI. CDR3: CASSPDTGGNGYTF. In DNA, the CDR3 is TGTGCCAGCAGTCCTGACACAGGTGGTAATGGCTACACCTTC.

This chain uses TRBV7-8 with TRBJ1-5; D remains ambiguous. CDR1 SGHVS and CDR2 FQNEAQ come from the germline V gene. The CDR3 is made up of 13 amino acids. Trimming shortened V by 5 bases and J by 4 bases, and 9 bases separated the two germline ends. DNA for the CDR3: TGTGCCAGCAGCCCACTACAGAATCAGCCCCAGCATTTT. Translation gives CASSPLQNQPQHF.